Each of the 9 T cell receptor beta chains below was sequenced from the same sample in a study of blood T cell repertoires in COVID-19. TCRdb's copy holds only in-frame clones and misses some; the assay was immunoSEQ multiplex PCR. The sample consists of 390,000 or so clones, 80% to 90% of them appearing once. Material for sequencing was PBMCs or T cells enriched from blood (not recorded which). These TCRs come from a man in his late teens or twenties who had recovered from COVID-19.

The CDR3 sequence: CASSLREAGGQETQYF. The CDR3 DNA follows: TGCGCCAGCAGCTTAAGGGAAGCGGGGGGCCAAGAGACCCAGTACTTC. The chain carries TRBV5-1 and TRBJ2-5; TRBD2 matches 9 bases. This CDR3 is built from 16 residues. V shed 2 bases and J 1 base; nucleotides not matched to a gene: 6. Germline CDR1 SGHRS, CDR2 YFSETQ.

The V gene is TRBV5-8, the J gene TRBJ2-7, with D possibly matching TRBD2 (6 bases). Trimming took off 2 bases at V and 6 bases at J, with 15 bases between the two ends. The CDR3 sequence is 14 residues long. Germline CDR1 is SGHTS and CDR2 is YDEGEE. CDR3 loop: CASSLTGTHGEQYF. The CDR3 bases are TGTGCCAGCAGCTTAACCGGGACTCACGGCGAGCAGTACTTC.

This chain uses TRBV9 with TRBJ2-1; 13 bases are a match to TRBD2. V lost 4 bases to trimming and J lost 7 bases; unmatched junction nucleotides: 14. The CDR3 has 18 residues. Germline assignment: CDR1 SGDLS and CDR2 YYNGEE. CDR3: CASSLRTSGSLGGNEQFF. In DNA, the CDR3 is TGTGCCAGCAGCCTTCGGACTAGCGGGAGTCTCGGGGGAAATGAGCAGTTCTTC.

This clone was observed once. CDR3 sequence: CASSRTSTGGAGQTEAFF. CDR3 bases: TGTGCCAGTAGTAGAACATCTACAGGGGGCGCGGGACAAACTGAAGCTTTCTTT. This chain connects TRBV19 to TRBJ1-1; 9 nucleotides match TRBD1. This CDR3 has 18 residues. V shed 4 bases, J shed 5 bases, and the junction held 17 bases outside the gene matches. Germline CDR1 is LNHDA and CDR2 is SQIVND (reference sequence).

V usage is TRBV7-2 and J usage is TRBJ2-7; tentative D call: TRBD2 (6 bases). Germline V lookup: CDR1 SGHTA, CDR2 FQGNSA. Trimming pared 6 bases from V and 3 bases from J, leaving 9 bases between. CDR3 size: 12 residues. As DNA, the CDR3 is TGTGCCAGCAGTAGCGGCTACTACGAGCAGTACTTC. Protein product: CASSSGYYEQYF. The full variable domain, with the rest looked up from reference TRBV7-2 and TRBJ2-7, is GAGVSQSPSNKVTEKGKDVELRCDPISGHTALYWYRQSLGQGLEFLIYFQGNSAPDKSGLPSDRFSAERTGGSVSTLTIQRTQQEDSAVYLCASSSGYYEQYFGPGTRLTVT.

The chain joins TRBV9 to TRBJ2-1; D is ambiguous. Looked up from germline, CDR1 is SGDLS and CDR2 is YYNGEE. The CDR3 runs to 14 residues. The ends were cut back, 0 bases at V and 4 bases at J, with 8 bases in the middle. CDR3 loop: CASSVDDSYNEQFF. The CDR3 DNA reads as TGTGCCAGCAGCGTAGACGACTCATACAATGAGCAGTTCTTC.

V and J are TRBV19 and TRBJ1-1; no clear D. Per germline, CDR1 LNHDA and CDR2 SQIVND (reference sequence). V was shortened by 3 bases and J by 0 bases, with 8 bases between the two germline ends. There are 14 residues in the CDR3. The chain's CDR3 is CASSMNEMNTEAFF. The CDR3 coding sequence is TGTGCCAGTAGTATGAATGAGATGAACACTGAAGCTTTCTTT.

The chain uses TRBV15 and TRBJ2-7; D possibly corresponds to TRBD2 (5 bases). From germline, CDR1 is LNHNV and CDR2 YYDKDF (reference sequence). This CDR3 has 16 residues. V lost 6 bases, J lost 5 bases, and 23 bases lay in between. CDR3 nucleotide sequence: TGTGCCACCAGAGGACTGGGAGAGGGTGTGCGCGACGAGCAGTACTTC. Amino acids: CATRGLGEGVRDEQYF.

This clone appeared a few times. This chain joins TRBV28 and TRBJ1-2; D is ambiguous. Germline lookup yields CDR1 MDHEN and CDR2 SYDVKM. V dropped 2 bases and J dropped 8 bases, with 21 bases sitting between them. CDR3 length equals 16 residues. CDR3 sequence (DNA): TGTGCCAGCAGTTTAGATTCGAATGGCGGCCGGCGGGGCTACACCTTC. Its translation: CASSLDSNGGRRGYTF.